This T cell receptor (beta chain) was profiled in a study of CD8 T cells in Susac syndrome. Random hexamers were used to reverse transcribe the RNA input (roughly 0.5 to 1 ug). In TCRdb, the immunoSEQ multiplex PCR reads were re-called with MiXCR into one record per CDR3 protein. The sample gives roughly 250,000 distinct CDR3 sequences, 90% to 96% of which show up once; roughly 0.1% is in the top ten. The CDR3 is 13 amino acids. V was shortened by 5 bases and J by 9 bases, with 17 bases between the two germline ends. Looked up from germline, CDR1 is DFQATT and CDR2 is SNEGSKA (reference sequence). The chain is built from TRBV20-1 and TRBJ1-5; D call uncertain. Sequenced input: CD4+ T cells from PBMCs. This receptor was taken from a human donor with Susac syndrome. CDR3 coding DNA: TGCAGTGCTCCCTCGGACGGGTTGAGGCCCCAGCATTTT. It codes for CSAPSDGLRPQHF.